This T cell receptor (beta chain) was recovered during a study of blood T cell repertoires in COVID-19. Germline loops: CDR1 SEHNR, CDR2 FQNEAQ (reference sequence). The CDR3 has 15 amino acids. V lost 2 bases and J 0 bases, leaving 10 bases between the germline ends. In the authors' workflow: Estimated nucleated cell counts came from reference gene primer amplification. Produced via immunoSEQ multiplex PCR; TCRdb's table is partial and in-frame only. V, J and clone size are those of that table, while D and trimming were read from the DNA. Of hundreds of thousands of clones listed, around 85% are singletons.

This sequence was found in a woman between 18 and 29 years old with acute or convalescent COVID-19. Sequenced material: peripheral blood. V usage is TRBV7-9 and J usage is TRBJ1-1; TRBD1 might be the D (6 bases). CDR3 sequence reads: CASSLMDSLNTEAFF. CDR3 DNA: TGTGCCAGCAGCTTAATGGACAGCTTGAACACTGAAGCTTTCTTT.